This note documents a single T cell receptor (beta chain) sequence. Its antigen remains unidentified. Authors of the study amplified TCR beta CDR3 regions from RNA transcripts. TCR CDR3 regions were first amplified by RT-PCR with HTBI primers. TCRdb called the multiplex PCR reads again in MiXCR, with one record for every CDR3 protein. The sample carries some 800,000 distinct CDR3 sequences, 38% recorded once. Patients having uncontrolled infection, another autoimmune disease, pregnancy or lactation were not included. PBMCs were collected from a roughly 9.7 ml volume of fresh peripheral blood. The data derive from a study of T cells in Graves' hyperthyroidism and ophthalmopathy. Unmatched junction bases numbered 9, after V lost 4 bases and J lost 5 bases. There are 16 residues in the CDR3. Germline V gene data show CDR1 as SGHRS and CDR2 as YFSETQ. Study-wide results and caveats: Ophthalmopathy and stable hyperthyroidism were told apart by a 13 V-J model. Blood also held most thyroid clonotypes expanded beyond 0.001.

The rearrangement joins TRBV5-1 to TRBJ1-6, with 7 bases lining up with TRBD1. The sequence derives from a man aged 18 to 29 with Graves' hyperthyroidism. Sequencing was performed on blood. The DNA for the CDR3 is TGCGCCAGCAGCGAACCAGGGACAGTAAATAATTCACCCCTCCACTTT. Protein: CASSEPGTVNNSPLHF. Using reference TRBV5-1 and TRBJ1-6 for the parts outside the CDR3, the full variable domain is KAGVTQTPRYLIKTRGQQVTLSCSPISGHRSVSWYQQTPGQGLQFLFEYFSETQRNKGNFPGRFSGRQFSNSRSEMNVSTLELGDSALYLCASSEPGTVNNSPLHFGNGTRLTVT.